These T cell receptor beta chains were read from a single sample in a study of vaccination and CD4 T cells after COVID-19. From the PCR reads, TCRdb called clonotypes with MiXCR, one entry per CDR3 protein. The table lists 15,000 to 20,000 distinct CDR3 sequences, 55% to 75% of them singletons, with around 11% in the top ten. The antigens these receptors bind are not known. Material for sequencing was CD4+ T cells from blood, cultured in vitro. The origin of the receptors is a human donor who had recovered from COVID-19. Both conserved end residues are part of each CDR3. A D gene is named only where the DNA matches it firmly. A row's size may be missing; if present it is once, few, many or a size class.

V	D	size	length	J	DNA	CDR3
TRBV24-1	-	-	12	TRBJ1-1	TGTGCCACCAGTGATCCAGATAAGGGGGCTTTCTTT	CATSDPDKGAFF
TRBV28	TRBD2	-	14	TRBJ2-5	TGTGCCAGTATCCATAGTAGCGGGATAGCGACCCAGTACTTC	CASIHSSGIATQYF
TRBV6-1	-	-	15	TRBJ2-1	TGTGCCAGCTTTACTAGCTCCAGCTCCTACAATGAGCAGTTCTTC	CASFTSSSSYNEQFF
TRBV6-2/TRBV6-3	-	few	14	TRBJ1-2	TGTGCCAGCAGTCCAGGGAGGTGGGACTATGGCTACACCTTC	CASSPGRWDYGYTF
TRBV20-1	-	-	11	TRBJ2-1	TGCAGTGGTCGGCCCTACAATGAGCAGTTCTTC	CSGRPYNEQFF
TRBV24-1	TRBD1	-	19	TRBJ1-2	TGTGCCACCAGTGACCCCATAGGACAGGGGGCGCAAGGAGTTGGTGGCTACACCTTC	CATSDPIGQGAQGVGGYTF
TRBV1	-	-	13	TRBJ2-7	TGCACCATCTCTCCCCTAGTACCCTACGAGCAGTACTTC	CTISPLVPYEQYF
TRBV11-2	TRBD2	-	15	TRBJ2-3	TGTGCCAGCAGCCGTAGCGGGATGTTCACAGATACGCAGTATTTT	CASSRSGMFTDTQYF
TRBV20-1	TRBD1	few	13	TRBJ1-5	TGCAGTGACAACGGGACAGTGGATCAGCCCCAGCATTTT	CSDNGTVDQPQHF
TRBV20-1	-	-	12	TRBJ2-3	TGCAGTGCACAAAGGGAAAGAGATACGCAGTATTTT	CSAQRERDTQYF
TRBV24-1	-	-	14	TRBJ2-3	TGTGCCACAGCACCTGGGGGCGGCACAGATACGCAGTATTTT	CATAPGGGTDTQYF
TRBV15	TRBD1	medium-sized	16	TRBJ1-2	TGTGCCACCAGCAGAGATAGTTGGGACAGGGCATATGGCTACACCTTC	CATSRDSWDRAYGYTF
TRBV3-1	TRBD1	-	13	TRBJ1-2	TGTGCCAGCAGCCCGCGGGACAGTTATGGCTACACCTTC	CASSPRDSYGYTF
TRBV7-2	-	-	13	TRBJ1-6	TGTGCCAGCAGCTTTTCCGGGGATTCACCCCTCCACTTT	CASSFSGDSPLHF
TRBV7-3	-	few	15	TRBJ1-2	TGTGCCAGCAGCTTAGGACAGTTAGACCGCTATGGCTACACCTTC	CASSLGQLDRYGYTF
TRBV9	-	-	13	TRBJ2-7	TGTGCCAGCAGCGTAGGGGTAGAAGGGGAGCAGTACTTC	CASSVGVEGEQYF
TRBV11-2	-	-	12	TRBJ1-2	TGTGCCAGCAGCCAGAGCGGCTATGGCTACACCTTC	CASSQSGYGYTF
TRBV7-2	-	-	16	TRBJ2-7	TGTGCCAGCAGCTCTATGATAGGGGACGACTCCTACGAGCAGTACTTC	CASSSMIGDDSYEQYF
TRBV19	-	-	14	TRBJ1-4	TGTGCCAGTAGATCCCCGGGGGTTAGTGAAAAACTGTTTTTT	CASRSPGVSEKLFF
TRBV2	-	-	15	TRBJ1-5	TGTGCCAGCTCGGCAGGGGCGACAAGCAATCAGCCCCAGCATTTT	CASSAGATSNQPQHF
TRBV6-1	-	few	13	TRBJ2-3	TGTGCCTCGGCCCCCCCGGGAACAGATACGCAGTATTTT	CASAPPGTDTQYF
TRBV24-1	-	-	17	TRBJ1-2	TGTGCCACCAGTGATTCCACTCCGACAGGTCCTCTAGGTGGCTACACCTTC	CATSDSTPTGPLGGYTF
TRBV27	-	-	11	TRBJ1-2	TGTGCCACCCAGGGACCCTATGGCTACACCTTC	CATQGPYGYTF
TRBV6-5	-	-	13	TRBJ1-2	TGTGCCAGCAGTTCGGCCGAATCAGGTGGCTACACCTTC	CASSSAESGGYTF
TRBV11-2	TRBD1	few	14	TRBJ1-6	TGTGCCAGCAGCGGACAGGGAGGCGGGTCACCCCTCCACTTT	CASSGQGGGSPLHF
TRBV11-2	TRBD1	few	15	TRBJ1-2	TGTGCCAGCAGCTTCGACAGGGATGGGCTAGGCAGCTACACCTTC	CASSFDRDGLGSYTF
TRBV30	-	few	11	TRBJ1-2	TGTGCCTGGAGTGCTCGGATAAGCTACACCTTC	CAWSARISYTF
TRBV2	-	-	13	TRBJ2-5	TGTGCCAGCAGTGCGGACAGACAAGAGACCCAGTACTTC	CASSADRQETQYF
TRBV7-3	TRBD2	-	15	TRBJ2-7	TGTGCCAGCAGCATGTCCGGGACTAGCGGGGGCGAGCAGTACTTC	CASSMSGTSGGEQYF
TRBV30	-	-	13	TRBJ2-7	TGTGCCTGGAGTCTACCCCCACAGGCCGAGCAGTACTTC	CAWSLPPQAEQYF
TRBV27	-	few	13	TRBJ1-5	TGTGCCACCTCACGGACCTCAACACAGCCCCAGCATTTT	CATSRTSTQPQHF
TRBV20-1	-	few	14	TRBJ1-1	TGCAGTGCTAGACCCCATTCGGGGGACACTGAAGCTTTCTTT	CSARPHSGDTEAFF
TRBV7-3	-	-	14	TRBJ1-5	TGTGCCAGCAGCTTACAGGGGACGGGGCAGCCCCAGCATTTT	CASSLQGTGQPQHF
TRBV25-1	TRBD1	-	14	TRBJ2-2	TGTGCCAGCAGTGAAGGCCAGGGGGCCGGGGAGCTGTTTTTT	CASSEGQGAGELFF
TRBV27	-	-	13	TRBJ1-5	TGTGCCAGCAGTTTCCTGGCGGGGCAGCCCCAGCATTTT	CASSFLAGQPQHF
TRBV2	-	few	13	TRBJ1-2	TGTGCCAGCAGGTCCTGGGGAGACTATGGCTACACCTTC	CASRSWGDYGYTF
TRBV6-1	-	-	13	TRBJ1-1	TGTGCCAGCAGTGAAGGTTTTCGAGGGGGGGCTTTCTTT	CASSEGFRGGAFF
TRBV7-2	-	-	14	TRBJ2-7	TGTGCCAGCAGCCTTGACCGCCGGAACTACGAGCAGTACTTC	CASSLDRRNYEQYF
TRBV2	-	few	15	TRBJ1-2	TGTGCCAGCAGTGAAGATTCCGGCGGTAACTATGGCTACACCTTC	CASSEDSGGNYGYTF
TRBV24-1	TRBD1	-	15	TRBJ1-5	TGTGCCACCAGTCGGACAGGGGAGGGTGATCAGCCCCAGCATTTT	CATSRTGEGDQPQHF
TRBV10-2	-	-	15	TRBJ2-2	TGCGCCAGCCACAAAGGGACACTGATAGCCGGGGAGCTGTTTTTT	CASHKGTLIAGELFF
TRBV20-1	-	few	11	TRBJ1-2	TGCAGCGCACCAGCTAACTATGGCTACACCTTC	CSAPANYGYTF
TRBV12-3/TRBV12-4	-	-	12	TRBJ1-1	TGTGCCAGCAGTCTCCGGAGGACTGAAGCTTTCTTT	CASSLRRTEAFF
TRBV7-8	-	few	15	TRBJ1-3	TGTGCCAGCAGCTTAAGGGAGGGTTCTGGAAACACCATATATTTT	CASSLREGSGNTIYF
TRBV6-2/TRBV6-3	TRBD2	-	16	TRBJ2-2	TGTGCCAGCAGCAGGACTAGCGGAGTGAACACCGGGGAGCTGTTTTTT	CASSRTSGVNTGELFF
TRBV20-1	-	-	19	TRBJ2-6	TGCAGTGCGCCCCCCCCGTTTGAGATAGTCGTCTCTGGGGCCAACGTCCTGACTTTC	CSAPPPFEIVVSGANVLTF
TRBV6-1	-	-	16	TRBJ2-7	TGTGCCAGCAGTGAGTATCACGGAGACAACTCCTACGAGCAGTACTTC	CASSEYHGDNSYEQYF
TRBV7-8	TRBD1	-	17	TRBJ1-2	TGTGCCAGCAGCTTTCTTGAAGGACAGGGGCCTCTCTATGGCTACACCTTC	CASSFLEGQGPLYGYTF